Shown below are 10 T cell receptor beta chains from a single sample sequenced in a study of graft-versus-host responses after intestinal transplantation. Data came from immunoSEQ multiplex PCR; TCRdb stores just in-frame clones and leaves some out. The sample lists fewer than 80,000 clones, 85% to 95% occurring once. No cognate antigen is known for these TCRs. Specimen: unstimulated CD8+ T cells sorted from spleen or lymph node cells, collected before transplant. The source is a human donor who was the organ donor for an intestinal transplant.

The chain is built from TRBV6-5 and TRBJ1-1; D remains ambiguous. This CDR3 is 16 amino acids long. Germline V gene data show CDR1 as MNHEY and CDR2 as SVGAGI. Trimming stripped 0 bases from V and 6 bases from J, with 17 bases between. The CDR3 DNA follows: TGTGCCAGCAGTTACTCGATTTGGAGGCAGGACTCTGAAGCTTTCTTT. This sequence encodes CASSYSIWRQDSEAFF.

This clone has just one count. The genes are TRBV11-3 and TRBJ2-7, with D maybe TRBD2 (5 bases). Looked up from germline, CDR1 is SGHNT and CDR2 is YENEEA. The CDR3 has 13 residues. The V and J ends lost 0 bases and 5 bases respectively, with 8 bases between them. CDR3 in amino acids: CASSLDTGNEQYF. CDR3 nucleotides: TGTGCCAGCAGCTTAGATACGGGGAACGAGCAGTACTTC.

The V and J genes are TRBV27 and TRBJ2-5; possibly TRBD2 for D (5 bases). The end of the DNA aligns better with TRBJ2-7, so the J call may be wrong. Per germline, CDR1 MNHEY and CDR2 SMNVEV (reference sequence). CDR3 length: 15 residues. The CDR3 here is CASSVHTGIAYEQYF. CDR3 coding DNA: TGTGCCAGCAGTGTACACACCGGGATCGCCTACGAGCAGTACTTC.

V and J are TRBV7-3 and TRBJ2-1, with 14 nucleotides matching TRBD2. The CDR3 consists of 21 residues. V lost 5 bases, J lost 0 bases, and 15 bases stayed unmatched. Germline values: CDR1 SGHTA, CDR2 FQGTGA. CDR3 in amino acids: CASSTYGLAGGTKSSYNEQFF. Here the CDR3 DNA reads TGTGCCAGCAGCACCTACGGACTAGCGGGAGGCACTAAAAGCTCCTACAATGAGCAGTTCTTC.

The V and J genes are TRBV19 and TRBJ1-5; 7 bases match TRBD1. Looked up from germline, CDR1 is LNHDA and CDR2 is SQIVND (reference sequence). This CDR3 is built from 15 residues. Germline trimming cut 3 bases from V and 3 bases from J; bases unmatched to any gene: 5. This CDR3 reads CASSIRDSYNQPQHF. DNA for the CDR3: TGTGCCAGTAGTATTCGGGACAGTTACAATCAGCCCCAGCATTTT. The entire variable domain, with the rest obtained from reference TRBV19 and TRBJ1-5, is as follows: DGGITQSPKYLFRKEGQNVTLSCEQNLNHDAMYWYRQDPGQGLRLIYYSQIVNDFQKGDIAEGYSVSREKKESFPLTVTSAQKNPTAFYLCASSIRDSYNQPQHFGDGTRLSIL.

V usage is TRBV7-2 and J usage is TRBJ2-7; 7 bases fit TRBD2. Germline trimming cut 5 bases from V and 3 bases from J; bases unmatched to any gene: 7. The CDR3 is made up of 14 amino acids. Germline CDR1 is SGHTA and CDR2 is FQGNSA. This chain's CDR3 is CASSLGLGSYEQYF. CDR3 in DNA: TGTGCCAGCAGCCTCGGACTAGGAAGCTACGAGCAGTACTTC.

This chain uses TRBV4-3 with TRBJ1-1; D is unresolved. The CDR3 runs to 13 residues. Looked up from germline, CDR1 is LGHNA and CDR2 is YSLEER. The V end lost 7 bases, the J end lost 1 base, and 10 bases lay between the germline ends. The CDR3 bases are TGCGCCAGCAAAAACAGATGGAACACTGAAGCTTTCTTT. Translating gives CASKNRWNTEAFF.

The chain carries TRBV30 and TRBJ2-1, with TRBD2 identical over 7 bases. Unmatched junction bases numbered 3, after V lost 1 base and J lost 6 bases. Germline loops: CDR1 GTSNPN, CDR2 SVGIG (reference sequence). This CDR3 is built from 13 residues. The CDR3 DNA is TGTGCCTGGAGTGGGACTAGAATCAATGAGCAGTTCTTC. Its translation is CAWSGTRINEQFF.

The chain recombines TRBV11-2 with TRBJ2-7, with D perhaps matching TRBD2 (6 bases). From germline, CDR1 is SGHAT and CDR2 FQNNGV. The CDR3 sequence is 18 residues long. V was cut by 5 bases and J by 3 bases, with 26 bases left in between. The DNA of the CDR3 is TGTGCCAGCAGCCACGGGCGGGGCTACCTAGCAGACAGCTACGAGCAGTACTTC. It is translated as CASSHGRGYLADSYEQYF.

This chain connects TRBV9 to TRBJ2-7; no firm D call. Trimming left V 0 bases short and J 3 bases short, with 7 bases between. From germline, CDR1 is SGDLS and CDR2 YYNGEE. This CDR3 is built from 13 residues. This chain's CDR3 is CASSVGLNYEQYF. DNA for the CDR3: TGTGCCAGCAGCGTAGGACTGAACTACGAGCAGTACTTC.